The 2 T cell receptor beta chains below were found in one sample sequenced in a study of OX40 agonist ivuxolimab in advanced cancers. Using immunoSEQ multiplex PCR, the repertoire was profiled, and TCRdb retains in-frame clones only, with some absent. Found here are some 41,000 clones, around nine tenths of them singletons; the top ten hold 35% to 40%. Sample: CD4+ or CD8+ T cells sorted from blood, taken in a trial of the OX40 agonist ivuxolimab. The receptor source for this set is an adult with an advanced solid tumor such as melanoma, head and neck, liver or kidney cancer.

V and J are TRBV7-2 and TRBJ2-1; 10 bases match TRBD2. Germline assignment: CDR1 SGHTA and CDR2 FQGNSA. J gave up 7 bases and V 0 bases, and 9 bases lay outside the gene matches. The CDR3 runs 17 residues. CDR3 sequence reads: CASSLARLAGAANEQFF. CDR3 sequence (DNA): TGTGCCAGCAGCTTAGCGCGTCTAGCGGGAGCGGCGAATGAGCAGTTCTTC.

This chain links TRBV7-9 with TRBJ2-5; 14 bases align to TRBD2. CDR1 and CDR2 (germline): SEHNR, FQNEAQ (reference sequence). This CDR3 comprises 17 residues. J was trimmed by 3 bases and V by 6 bases; bases with no gene match: 9. CDR3 nucleotides: TGTGCCAGCAGTAGGACTAGCGGGGGGTTTGGAGAAGAGACCCAGTACTTC. It specifies CASSRTSGGFGEETQYF.